This TCR beta chain was obtained from a study of blood T cell repertoires in COVID-19. This CDR3 is 16 amino acids long. V was trimmed by 1 base and J by 6 bases, leaving 15 bases between them. Germline values: CDR1 LGHNA, CDR2 YSLEER. TCRdb's copy holds only in-frame clones and misses some; the assay was immunoSEQ multiplex PCR. The data contain roughly 370,000 clones, 85% to 90% of them singletons. This chain connects TRBV4-3 to TRBJ2-2; D is ambiguous. The sequence came from a woman aged 45-65 years who had recovered from COVID-19. The sample consisted of PBMCs or T cells enriched from blood (not recorded which). The CDR3 sequence is CASSQVSPTNPGELFF. In nucleotides, the CDR3 is TGCGCCAGCAGCCAAGTGTCCCCTACCAACCCCGGGGAGCTGTTTTTT.